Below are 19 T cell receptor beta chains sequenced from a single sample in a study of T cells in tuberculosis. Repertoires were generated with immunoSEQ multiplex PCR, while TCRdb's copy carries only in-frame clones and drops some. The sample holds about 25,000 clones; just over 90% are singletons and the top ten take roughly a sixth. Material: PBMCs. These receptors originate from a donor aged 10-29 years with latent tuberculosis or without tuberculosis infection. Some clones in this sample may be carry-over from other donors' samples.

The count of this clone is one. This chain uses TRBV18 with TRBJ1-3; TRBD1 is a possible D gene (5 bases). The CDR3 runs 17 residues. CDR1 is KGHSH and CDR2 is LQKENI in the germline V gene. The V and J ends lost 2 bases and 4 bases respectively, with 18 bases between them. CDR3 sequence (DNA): TGTGCCAGCTCACCATTCTCGGGGACGGAGGGAGGAAACACCATATATTTT. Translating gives CASSPFSGTEGGNTIYF.

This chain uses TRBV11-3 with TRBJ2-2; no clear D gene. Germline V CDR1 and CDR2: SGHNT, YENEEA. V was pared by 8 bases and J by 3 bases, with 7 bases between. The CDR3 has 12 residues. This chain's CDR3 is CASSSDTGELFF. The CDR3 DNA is TGTGCCAGCTCTTCCGACACCGGGGAGCTGTTTTTT.

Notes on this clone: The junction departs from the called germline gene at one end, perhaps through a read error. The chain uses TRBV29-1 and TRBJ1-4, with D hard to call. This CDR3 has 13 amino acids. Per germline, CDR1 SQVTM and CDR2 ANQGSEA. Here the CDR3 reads CSVEGLSDEKLFF. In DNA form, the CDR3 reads TGCAGCGTGGAAGGTCTGTCCGATGAAAAACTGTTTTTT.

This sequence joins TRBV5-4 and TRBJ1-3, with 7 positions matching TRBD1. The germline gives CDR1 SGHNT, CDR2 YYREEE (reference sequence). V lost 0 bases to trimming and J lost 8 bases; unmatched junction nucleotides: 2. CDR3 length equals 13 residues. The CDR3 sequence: CASSLGQGDTIYF. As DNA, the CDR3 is TGTGCCAGCAGCTTGGGACAGGGCGACACCATATATTTT. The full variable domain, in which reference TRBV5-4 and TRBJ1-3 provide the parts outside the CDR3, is ETGVTQSPTHLIKTRGQQVTLRCSSQSGHNTVSWYQQALGQGPQFIFQYYREEENGRGNFPPRFSGLQFPNYSSELNVNALELDDSALYLCASSLGQGDTIYFGEGSWLTVV.

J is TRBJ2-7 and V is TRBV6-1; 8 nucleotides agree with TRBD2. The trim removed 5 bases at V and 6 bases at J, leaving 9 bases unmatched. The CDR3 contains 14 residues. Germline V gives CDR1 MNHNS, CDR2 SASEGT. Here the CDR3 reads CASSLRTSTGEQYF. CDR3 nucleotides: TGTGCCAGCAGTCTCAGGACTAGCACCGGCGAGCAGTACTTC.

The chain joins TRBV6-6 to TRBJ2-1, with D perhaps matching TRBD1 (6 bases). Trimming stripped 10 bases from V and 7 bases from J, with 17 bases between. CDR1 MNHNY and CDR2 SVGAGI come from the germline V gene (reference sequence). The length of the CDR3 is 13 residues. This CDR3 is CATQGPGVNEQFF. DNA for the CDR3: TGTGCCACACAGGGCCCTGGGGTGAATGAGCAGTTCTTC.

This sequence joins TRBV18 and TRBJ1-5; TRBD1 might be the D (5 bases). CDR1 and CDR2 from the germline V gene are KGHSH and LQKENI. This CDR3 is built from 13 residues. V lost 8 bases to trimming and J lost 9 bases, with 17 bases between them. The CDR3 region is CASTGNIGAPQHF. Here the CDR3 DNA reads TGTGCCAGCACCGGAAATATAGGGGCGCCCCAGCATTTT.

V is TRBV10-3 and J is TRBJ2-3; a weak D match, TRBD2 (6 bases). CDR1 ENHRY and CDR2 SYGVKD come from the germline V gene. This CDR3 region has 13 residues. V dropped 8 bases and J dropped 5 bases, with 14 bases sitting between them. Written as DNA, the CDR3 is TGTGCCATCTGGGCTAGCGAGGGAGATACGCAGTATTTT. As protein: CAIWASEGDTQYF.

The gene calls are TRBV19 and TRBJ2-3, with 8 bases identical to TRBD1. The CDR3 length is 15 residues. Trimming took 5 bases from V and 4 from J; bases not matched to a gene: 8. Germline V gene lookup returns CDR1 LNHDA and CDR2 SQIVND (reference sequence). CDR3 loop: CASSRSGGLPDTQYF. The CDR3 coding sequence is TGTGCCAGTAGTCGATCAGGGGGCTTGCCAGATACGCAGTATTTT.

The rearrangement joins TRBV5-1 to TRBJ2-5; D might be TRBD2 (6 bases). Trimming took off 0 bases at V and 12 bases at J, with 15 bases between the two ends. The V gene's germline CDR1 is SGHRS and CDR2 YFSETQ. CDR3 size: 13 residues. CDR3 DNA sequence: TGCGCCAGCAGCTTGGACAGGTCCGGCGGGGAGTACTTC. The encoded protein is CASSLDRSGGEYF.

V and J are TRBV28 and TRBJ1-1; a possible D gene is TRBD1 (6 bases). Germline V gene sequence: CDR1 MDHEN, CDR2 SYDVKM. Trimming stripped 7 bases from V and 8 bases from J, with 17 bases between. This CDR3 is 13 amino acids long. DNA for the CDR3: TGTGCCAGCAATCCGGACAGCCTCCAGGAAGCTTTCTTT. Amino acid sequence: CASNPDSLQEAFF.

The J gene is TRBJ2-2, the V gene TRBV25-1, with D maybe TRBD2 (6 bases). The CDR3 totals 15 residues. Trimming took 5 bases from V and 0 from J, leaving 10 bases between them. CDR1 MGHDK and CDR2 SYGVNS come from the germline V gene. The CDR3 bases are TGTGCCAGCAGTCGAGGGACTTCGAACACCGGGGAGCTGTTTTTT. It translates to CASSRGTSNTGELFF.

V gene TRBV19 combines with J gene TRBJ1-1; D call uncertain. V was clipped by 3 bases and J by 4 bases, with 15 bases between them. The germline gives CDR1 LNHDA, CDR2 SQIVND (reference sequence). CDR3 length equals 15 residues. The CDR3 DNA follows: TGTGCCAGTAGTATTAAACGACTTGTGGGCACTGAAGCTTTCTTT. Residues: CASSIKRLVGTEAFF.

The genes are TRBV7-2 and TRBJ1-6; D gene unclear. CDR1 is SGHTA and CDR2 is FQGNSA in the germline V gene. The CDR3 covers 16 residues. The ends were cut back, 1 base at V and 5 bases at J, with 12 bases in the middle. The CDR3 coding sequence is TGTGCCAGCAGCTTAGTACATCCCAAGAATAATTCACCCCTCCACTTT. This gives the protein CASSLVHPKNNSPLHF.

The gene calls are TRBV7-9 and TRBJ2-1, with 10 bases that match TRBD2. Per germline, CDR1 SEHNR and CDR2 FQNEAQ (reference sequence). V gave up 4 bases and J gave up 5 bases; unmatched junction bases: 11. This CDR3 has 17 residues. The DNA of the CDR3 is TGTGCCAGCAGCTACCGAACGAGACTAGCGGGTAACAATGAGCAGTTCTTC. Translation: CASSYRTRLAGNNEQFF.

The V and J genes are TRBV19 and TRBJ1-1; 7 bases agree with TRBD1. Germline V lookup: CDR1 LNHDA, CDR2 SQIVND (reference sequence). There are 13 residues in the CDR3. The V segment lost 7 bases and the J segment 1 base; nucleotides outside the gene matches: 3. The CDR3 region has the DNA TGTGCCAGTAAAACAGGGGAGAACACTGAAGCTTTCTTT. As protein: CASKTGENTEAFF.

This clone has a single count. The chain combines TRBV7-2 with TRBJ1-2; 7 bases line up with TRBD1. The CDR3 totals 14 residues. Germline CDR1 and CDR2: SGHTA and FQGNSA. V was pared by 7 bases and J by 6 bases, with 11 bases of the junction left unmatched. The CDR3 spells CASNSGGRGNGYTF. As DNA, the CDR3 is TGTGCCAGCAACTCCGGGGGCAGGGGGAATGGCTACACCTTC.

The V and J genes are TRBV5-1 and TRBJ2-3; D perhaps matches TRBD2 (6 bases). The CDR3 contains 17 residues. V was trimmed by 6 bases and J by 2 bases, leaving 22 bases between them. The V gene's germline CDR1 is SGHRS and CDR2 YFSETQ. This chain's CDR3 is CASTDLVTGTPTDTQYF. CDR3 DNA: TGCGCCAGCACCGACCTCGTCACGGGGACTCCCACAGATACGCAGTATTTT.

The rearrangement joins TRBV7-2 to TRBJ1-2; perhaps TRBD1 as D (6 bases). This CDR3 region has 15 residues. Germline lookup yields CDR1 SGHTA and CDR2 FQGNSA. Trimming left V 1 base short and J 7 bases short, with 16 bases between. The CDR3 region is CASSLGTAPEGGYTF. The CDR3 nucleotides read TGTGCCAGCAGCTTAGGGACAGCCCCCGAGGGTGGCTACACCTTC.